The 23 T cell receptor beta chains listed next were all sequenced from one sample in a study of T cells in Graves' hyperthyroidism and ophthalmopathy. What was amplified from RNA transcripts were TCR beta CDR3 regions. Researchers ran a first-round RT-PCR on the TCR CDR3 using the HTBI primer set. MiXCR was run by TCRdb on the multiplex PCR reads, yielding one entry per CDR3 protein. Of 300,000 to 400,000 distinct CDR3 sequences listed, around 14% are singletons. Sequenced sample: blood. The receptors come from a woman aged 25 to 39 with Graves' hyperthyroidism.

This clonotype came up many times. The V gene is TRBV29-1, the J gene TRBJ2-7, with D perhaps TRBD2 (5 bases). Germline CDR1 and CDR2: SQVTM and ANQGSEA. The ends were cut back, 4 bases at V and 0 bases at J, with 10 bases in the middle. This CDR3 comprises 13 residues. CDR3 bases: TGCAGCGTTGGAACGGGAAGCTCCTACGAGCAGTACTTC. Amino acid sequence: CSVGTGSSYEQYF.

The chain is built from TRBV19 and TRBJ2-5; TRBD1 is a possible D gene (6 bases). The CDR3 length is 13 residues. The ends were cut back, 4 bases at V and 2 bases at J, with 8 bases in the middle. Germline V gives CDR1 LNHDA, CDR2 SQIVND (reference sequence). CDR3 loop: CASSKDRQETQYF. The CDR3, as DNA: TGTGCCAGTAGTAAGGACAGACAAGAGACCCAGTACTTC.

This clonotype appeared many times. The chain joins TRBV5-1 to TRBJ2-7, with 9 bases that match TRBD2. The CDR3 length is 14 residues. With V trimmed by 6 bases and J by 3 bases, 7 bases remained unmatched. Germline V CDR1 and CDR2: SGHRS, YFSETQ. CDR3 in DNA: TGCGCCAGCACCCCTAGCGGGGAGTTCTACGAGCAGTACTTC. Amino acids: CASTPSGEFYEQYF.

This clonotype was found many times. The rearrangement links TRBV11-2 to TRBJ2-3; D is unresolved. The V and J ends lost 5 bases and 3 bases respectively, with 9 bases between them. In germline, CDR1 is SGHAT, CDR2 FQNNGV. CDR3 size: 13 residues. CDR3 protein: CASSPYMTDTQYF. Here the CDR3 DNA reads TGTGCCAGCAGCCCGTACATGACAGATACGCAGTATTTT.

Only a few counts were recorded for this clonotype. The DNA of the CDR3 is TGTGCCAGCAGCCGGGGTGCAGGACTGGGACCTGTCGCGCAGTACTTC. This codes for CASSRGAGLGPVAQYF. This chain connects TRBV3-1 to TRBJ2-7; D tentatively fits TRBD1 or TRBD2 (5 bases each). The CDR3 is made up of 16 amino acids. Germline CDR1 is LGHDT and CDR2 is YNNKEL (reference sequence). Trimming took 4 bases from V and 9 from J, leaving 25 bases between them.

This clonotype was found many times. The CDR3: CASSSLPGLEQETQYF. The CDR3 DNA is TGCGCCAGCAGCTCGTTACCGGGACTGGAACAAGAGACCCAGTACTTC. The genes are TRBV5-1 and TRBJ2-5; D might be TRBD2 (6 bases). The V and J ends lost 3 bases and 2 bases respectively, with 17 bases between them. The germline V gene has CDR1 SGHRS and CDR2 YFSETQ. The CDR3 has 16 amino acids.

The V gene is TRBV28, the J gene TRBJ2-7; possibly TRBD1 for D (5 bases). The CDR3 length is 18 residues. Germline V lookup: CDR1 MDHEN, CDR2 SYDVKM. V was pared by 3 bases and J by 0 bases, with 21 bases between. The CDR3 DNA is TGTGCCAGCAGTTTGGAAGCAGGGCGAGAGGTAAACTCCTACGAGCAGTACTTC. It is translated as CASSLEAGREVNSYEQYF.

V usage is TRBV27 and J usage is TRBJ2-7, with D tentatively TRBD2 (5 bases). Trimming stripped 5 bases from V and 2 bases from J, with 13 bases between. Germline lookup yields CDR1 MNHEY and CDR2 SMNVEV (reference sequence). CDR3 length: 14 residues. The CDR3 loop is CASSLTTNPYEQYF. CDR3 coding DNA: TGTGCCAGCAGTCTGACGACTAACCCCTACGAGCAGTACTTC.

In its sample, this clonotype was seen a few times. This sequence joins TRBV5-1 and TRBJ1-2, with D tentatively TRBD1 (6 bases). V lost 4 bases and J lost 3, with 10 bases in between. The germline CDR1 and CDR2 sequences are SGHRS and YFSETQ. The length of the CDR3 is 13 residues. CDR3 loop: CASSRGQDYGYTF. In DNA, the CDR3 is TGCGCCAGCAGCCGGGGGCAGGACTATGGCTACACCTTC.

This clonotype was found many times. This chain links TRBV28 with TRBJ1-2; a weak D match, TRBD1 (5 bases). Per the germline V gene, CDR1 is MDHEN and CDR2 is SYDVKM. Trimming took off 4 bases at V and 7 bases at J, with 22 bases between the two ends. This CDR3 is 16 amino acids long. The CDR3 DNA is TGTGCCAGCAGTTGGGGCAGCACCTCGCCCTTTGGTGGCTACACCTTC. This codes for CASSWGSTSPFGGYTF.

This clonotype was counted many times. The chain combines TRBV3-1 with TRBJ1-2; D gene unclear. The germline CDR1 and CDR2 sequences are LGHDT and YNNKEL (reference sequence). CDR3 length: 13 amino acids. The V end lost 3 bases, the J end lost 7 bases, and 12 bases lay between the germline ends. The CDR3 here is CASSQAGTGGYTF. In DNA form, the CDR3 reads TGTGCCAGCAGCCAGGCAGGCACGGGTGGCTACACCTTC.

The chain uses TRBV24-1 and TRBJ2-5; D unresolved. The CDR3 runs to 13 residues. The germline V and J ends were trimmed by 3 bases and 7 bases, with 11 bases remaining between them. Germline assignment: CDR1 KGHDR and CDR2 SFDVKD. For the CDR3, the DNA is TGTGCCACCAGTGATAAAACCTCGGGGACCCAGTACTTC. Its translation: CATSDKTSGTQYF.

This clonotype was seen at least ten times. V and J are TRBV20-1 and TRBJ2-1, with 10 bases that match TRBD2. The junction had 7 bases not matched to a gene; V was cut back by 4 bases and J by 7 bases. This CDR3 comprises 14 residues. Per germline, CDR1 DFQATT and CDR2 SNEGSKA (reference sequence). CDR3 sequence reads: CSANGLAGDNEQFF. CDR3 nucleotides: TGCAGTGCTAATGGGCTAGCGGGAGATAATGAGCAGTTCTTC.

This clonotype occurred many times. This sequence joins TRBV28 and TRBJ2-4, with D unclear. V was shortened by 8 bases and J by 6 bases, with 14 bases between the two germline ends. The CDR3 loop spans 13 amino acids. Looked up from germline, CDR1 is MDHEN and CDR2 is SYDVKM. The CDR3 region is CASESPGGNIQYF. CDR3 DNA: TGTGCCAGCGAATCACCGGGCGGAAACATTCAGTACTTC.

This clonotype was recorded many times. The CDR3 loop is CSVDTGKSGELFF. CDR3 DNA: TGCAGCGTAGATACAGGAAAGTCGGGGGAGCTGTTTTTT. This chain connects TRBV29-1 to TRBJ2-2, with a tentative D call TRBD1 (5 bases). The germline V and J ends were trimmed by 6 bases and 8 bases, with 16 bases remaining between them. The CDR3 loop spans 13 amino acids. The germline V gene encodes CDR1 SQVTM and CDR2 ANQGSEA.

This clonotype was seen more than once but under ten times. V usage is TRBV2 and J usage is TRBJ2-1; TRBD2 matches at 7 bases. CDR1 is SNHLY, CDR2 FYNNEI, per germline. Germline trimming cut 8 bases from V and 8 bases from J; bases unmatched to any gene: 9. This CDR3 spans 13 amino acids. CDR3 protein: CASGREVWYEQFF. CDR3 nucleotide sequence: TGTGCCAGCGGACGGGAGGTTTGGTATGAGCAGTTCTTC. The full variable domain, completed using reference TRBV2 and TRBJ2-1, is EPEVTQTPSHQVTQMGQEVILRCVPISNHLYFYWYRQILGQKVEFLVSFYNNEISEKSEIFDDQFSVERPDGSNFTLKIRSTKLEDSAMYFCASGREVWYEQFFGPGTRLTVL.

The chain uses TRBV20-1 and TRBJ2-5; 12 nucleotides agree with TRBD2. V shed 2 bases and J 0 bases; nucleotides not matched to a gene: 7. The length of the CDR3 is 17 residues. Germline CDR1 and CDR2: DFQATT and SNEGSKA (reference sequence). For the CDR3, the DNA is TGCAGTGCTAGACTAGCGGGAGGGCCTAGACACCAAGAGACCCAGTACTTC. It translates to CSARLAGGPRHQETQYF.

This clonotype was picked up a small number of times. CDR3 sequence: CASSYGAARDTQYF. The CDR3 DNA reads as TGTGCCAGCAGTTACGGGGCGGCGAGAGATACGCAGTATTTT. V and J are TRBV6-2 or TRBV6-3 and TRBJ2-3, with D possibly matching TRBD1 (5 bases). CDR1 and CDR2 from the germline V gene are MNHEY and SVGEGT. V was shortened by 2 bases and J by 5 bases, with 11 bases between the two germline ends. There are 14 residues in the CDR3.

This clonotype was detected many times. The chain employs TRBV28 and TRBJ1-1; D not certain. Trimming stripped 2 bases from V and 3 bases from J, with 7 bases between. CDR1 is MDHEN, CDR2 SYDVKM, per germline. This CDR3 region has 13 residues. In nucleotides, the CDR3 is TGTGCCAGCAGTTTAGGGCGGGACACTGAAGCTTTCTTT. Its translation: CASSLGRDTEAFF. The variable domain in full, with the rest retrieved from reference TRBV28 and TRBJ1-1, is DVKVTQSSRYLVKRTGEKVFLECVQDMDHENMFWYRQDPGLGLRLIYFSYDVKMKEKGDIPEGYSVSREKKERFSLILESASTNQTSMYLCASSLGRDTEAFFGQGTRLTVV.

The rearrangement joins TRBV10-3 to TRBJ2-2; D not resolved. CDR1 and CDR2 (germline): ENHRY, SYGVKD. This CDR3 has 12 residues. V was pared by 9 bases and J by 1 base, with 6 bases between. The CDR3 is CAILGNTGELFF. Here the CDR3 DNA reads TGTGCCATTCTAGGGAACACCGGGGAGCTGTTTTTT.

The chain links TRBV6-2 or TRBV6-3 to TRBJ1-1, with D unresolved. Trimming took off 4 bases at V and 6 bases at J, with 15 bases between the two ends. The CDR3 is 14 residues long. Germline-derived CDR1 and CDR2 are MNHEY and SVGEGT. The CDR3 reads CASSSENSNAEAFF. DNA of the CDR3: TGTGCCAGCAGTTCCGAAAACAGTAACGCTGAAGCTTTCTTT.

This clonotype showed up many times. The chain recombines TRBV12-3 or TRBV12-4 with TRBJ2-1, with D possibly matching TRBD2 (5 bases). Trimming shortened V by 5 bases and J by 10 bases, and 18 bases separated the two germline ends. The CDR3 runs to 14 residues. The CDR3 coding sequence is TGTGCCAGCAGTGTCTGGGATTCGGGGTCGGAGCAGTTCTTC. This gives the protein CASSVWDSGSEQFF.

In this sample, this clonotype turned up a few times. V usage is TRBV28 and J usage is TRBJ1-5; 7 bases align to TRBD1. The V segment lost 4 bases and the J segment 4 bases; nucleotides outside the gene matches: 7. Germline assignment: CDR1 MDHEN and CDR2 SYDVKM. The CDR3 totals 15 residues. In DNA form, the CDR3 reads TGTGCCAGCAGTTCCCCTAGGGACAGTAATCAGCCCCAGCATTTT. Its protein product is CASSSPRDSNQPQHF.